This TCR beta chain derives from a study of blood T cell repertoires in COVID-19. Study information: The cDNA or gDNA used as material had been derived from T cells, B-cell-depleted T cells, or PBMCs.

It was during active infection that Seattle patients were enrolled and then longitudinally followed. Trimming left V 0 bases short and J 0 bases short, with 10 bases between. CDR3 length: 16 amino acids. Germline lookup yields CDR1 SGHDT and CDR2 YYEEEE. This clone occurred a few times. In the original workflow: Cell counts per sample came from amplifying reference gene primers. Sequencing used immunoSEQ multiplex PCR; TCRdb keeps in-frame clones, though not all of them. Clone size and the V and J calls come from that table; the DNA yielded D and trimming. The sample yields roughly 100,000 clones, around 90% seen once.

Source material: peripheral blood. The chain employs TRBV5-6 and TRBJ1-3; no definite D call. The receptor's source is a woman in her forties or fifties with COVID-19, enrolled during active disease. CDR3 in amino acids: CASSLASGASGNTIYF. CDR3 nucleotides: TGTGCCAGCAGCTTGGCGTCTGGAGCCTCTGGAAACACCATATATTTT.